These 14 T cell receptor beta chains were sequenced from one sample in a study of blood T cell repertoires in COVID-19. Sequenced by immunoSEQ multiplex PCR; TCRdb stores in-frame clones only, minus some. This table has under 250,000 clones, 75% to 90% appearing once. Specimen: PBMCs or T cells enriched from blood (not recorded which). These receptors were collected from a woman between 40 and 50 years old who had been exposed to COVID-19.

This rearrangement joins TRBV30 to TRBJ1-5; 8 nucleotides agree with TRBD1. From germline, CDR1 is GTSNPN and CDR2 SVGIG (reference sequence). V dropped 6 bases and J dropped 6; count of bases not matched to a gene: 10. The CDR3 is 14 amino acids. The CDR3 nucleotides are TGTGCCTGCGGCCCTACAGGGGGGGCTCAGCCCCAGCATTTT. This encodes CACGPTGGAQPQHF. The full variable domain, completed using reference TRBV30 and TRBJ1-5, is SQTIHQWPATLVQPVGSPLSLECTVEGTSNPNLYWYRQAAGRGLQLLFYSVGIGQISSEVPQNLSASRPQDRQFILSSKKLLLSDSGFYLCACGPTGGAQPQHFGDGTRLSIL.

This clone has just one count. The gene calls are TRBV4-3 and TRBJ2-3, with D maybe TRBD2 (5 bases). V was pared by 0 bases and J by 0 bases, with 10 bases between. CDR1 is LGHNA, CDR2 YSLEER, per germline. CDR3 length equals 16 residues. The CDR3 DNA is TGCGCCAGCAGCCAAGATCGGGGAACTAGCACAGATACGCAGTATTTT. The encoded protein is CASSQDRGTSTDTQYF.

V gene TRBV7-3 combines with J gene TRBJ2-1; TRBD1 matches 10 bases. The length of the CDR3 is 15 residues. The J segment lost 6 bases and the V segment lost 4 bases, leaving 6 bases of the junction unmatched. Germline lookup yields CDR1 SGHTA and CDR2 FQGTGA. The CDR3 reads CASSSGTGVLNEQFF. For the CDR3, the DNA is TGTGCCAGCAGCTCTGGGACAGGGGTTCTCAATGAGCAGTTCTTC.

J is TRBJ2-7 and V is TRBV2; tentative D call: TRBD2 (6 bases). The CDR3 extends over 12 amino acids. CDR1 is SNHLY and CDR2 is FYNNEI in the germline V gene. Deletions cut 7 bases from V and 2 bases from J, with 9 bases between. DNA for the CDR3: TGTGCCAGCAAGGAGGGAACCTACGAGCAGTACGTC. Its protein product is CASKEGTYEQYV.

The chain couples TRBV7-2 to TRBJ1-2, with a tentative D call TRBD1 (6 bases). V lost 9 bases and J lost 7, with 9 bases in between. Germline CDR1 SGHTA, CDR2 FQGNSA. The CDR3 has 10 amino acids. CDR3 loop: CARGGGGYTF. The CDR3 DNA reads as TGTGCCAGAGGGGGGGGTGGCTACACCTTC.

The chain links TRBV7-9 to TRBJ2-3, with a tentative D call TRBD1 (7 bases). The length of the CDR3 is 17 residues. CDR1 SEHNR and CDR2 FQNEAQ come from the germline V gene (reference sequence). V was cut by 1 base and J by 5 bases, with 19 bases left in between. CDR3 loop: CASSLVPQGGLGDTQYF. The CDR3 DNA reads as TGTGCCAGCAGCTTAGTGCCCCAGGGGGGTCTGGGAGATACGCAGTATTTT.

V gene TRBV4-3 combines with J gene TRBJ2-5; D is unresolved. With 0 bases removed from V and 3 bases from J, the gap between germline ends came to 8 bases. This CDR3 has 14 amino acids. Germline CDR1 reads LGHNA; CDR2 reads YSLEER. The CDR3 spells CASSQDPLEETQYF. The CDR3 nucleotides are TGCGCCAGCAGCCAAGATCCCCTAGAAGAGACCCAGTACTTC.

J is TRBJ2-1 and V is TRBV4-1; 12 nucleotides align to TRBD2. The CDR3 runs 15 residues. Germline lookup yields CDR1 MGHRA and CDR2 YSYEKL. With 3 bases clipped from V and 8 bases from J, the junction kept 5 bases outside the gene matches. CDR3 nucleotide sequence: TGCGCCAGCAGCCAGACTAGCGGGAGTAGGGATGAGCAGTTCTTC. Its translation is CASSQTSGSRDEQFF.

On this clone itself: Other DNA sequences in the same sample also yield this CDR3. V is TRBV6-2 or TRBV6-3 and J is TRBJ1-2; TRBD1 might be the D (5 bases). Germline assignment: CDR1 MNHEY and CDR2 SVGEGT. Deletions cut 3 bases from V and 2 bases from J, with 7 bases between. CDR3 length: 13 amino acids. The CDR3 sequence is CASSYRQNYGYTF. DNA for the CDR3: TGTGCCAGCAGTTATCGACAGAACTATGGCTACACCTTC.

With respect to this clone: At one end the junction does not follow the germline gene, possibly because of a read error. This chain links TRBV5-1 with TRBJ1-1; D may be TRBD1 (6 bases). The CDR3 length is 19 residues. Germline values: CDR1 SGHRS, CDR2 YFSETQ. In nucleotides, the CDR3 is TGTGCCAGCAGCTTGGGCGGTCAAGTGCCTAGGACAGAAAACACTGAAGCTTTCTTT. Translated: CASSLGGQVPRTENTEAFF.

This sequence joins TRBV6-2 or TRBV6-3 and TRBJ2-2, with 8 bases fitting TRBD1. Germline CDR1 is MNHEY and CDR2 is SVGEGT. V lost 6 bases, J lost 3 bases, and 6 bases stayed unmatched. The length of the CDR3 is 15 residues. CDR3 in DNA: TGTGCCAGCAGCCAACAGGGGGTGTACACCGGGGAGCTGTTTTTT. Translating gives CASSQQGVYTGELFF.

The chain has TRBV6-1 and TRBJ2-7, with 8 bases fitting TRBD2. The CDR3 has 17 residues. Germline CDR1 is MNHNS and CDR2 is SASEGT. V lost 0 bases and J lost 1; bases outside the gene matches: 8. CDR3 loop: CASSEAWSSGFSYEQYV. The CDR3 region has the DNA TGTGCCAGCAGTGAAGCTTGGTCTAGCGGGTTTTCCTACGAGCAGTACGTC.

The chain carries TRBV30 and TRBJ1-2; possibly TRBD1 for D (5 bases). Trimming left V 4 bases short and J 8 bases short, with 14 bases between. Germline CDR1 is GTSNPN and CDR2 is SVGIG (reference sequence). The CDR3 contains 12 residues. CDR3 loop: CAWTVRAWGYTF. The CDR3 DNA reads TGTGCCTGGACGGTCAGGGCGTGGGGCTACACCTTC.

The chain has TRBV3-1 (or the pseudogene TRBV3-2) and TRBJ2-2, with unresolved D. V lost 3 bases and J lost 6, with 11 bases in between. CDR1 is LGHDT, CDR2 YNNKEL, per germline (reference sequence). This CDR3 has 14 residues. The chain's CDR3 is CASSQRTTAGELFF. CDR3 coding DNA: TGTGCCAGCAGCCAGAGAACCACGGCCGGGGAGCTGTTTTTT.